These T cell receptor beta chains were read from a single sample in a study of T cells after yellow fever vaccination. From the 5' RACE reads, TCRdb called clonotypes with MiXCR, one entry per CDR3 protein. The data contain some 350,000 distinct CDR3 sequences, 4.1% of them seen just once; the ten biggest clones take up roughly 25%. The sample was PBMCs, taken 5 days after the yellow fever booster vaccination. Receptor source: a young man who received the YFV17D yellow fever vaccine. Each CDR3 is given without its conserved first and last residue. Fields, in order: CDR3 length, V gene, J gene, CDR3 protein.

11	TRBV5-1	TRBJ2-3	ASRTQGSDTQY
16	TRBV11-2	TRBJ2-6	ASSSLNQIWAGANVLT
17	TRBV7-2	TRBJ2-1	ASSLEGLAGGYSYNEQF
13	TRBV5-1	TRBJ2-7	ASSLTGGTSYEQY
13	TRBV5-4	TRBJ2-3	ASSITDSRTDTQY
12	TRBV18	TRBJ2-1	ASSPDRSYNEQF
10	TRBV20-1	TRBJ2-4	SARGGQNIQY
12	TRBV5-1	TRBJ2-5	ASSLERREETQY
13	TRBV29-1	TRBJ1-5	SVSIGVYSNQPQH
13	TRBV29-1	TRBJ1-4	SVTVQDPYREKLF
12	TRBV12-3/TRBV12-4	TRBJ2-3	ASSPGGTRDTQY
11	TRBV27	TRBJ2-1	ASGLAGDNEQF
14	TRBV7-9	TRBJ1-1	ASSLEGWYGGTEAF
12	TRBV5-1	TRBJ2-7	ASSLSGYSYEQY
14	TRBV5-1	TRBJ2-1	ASSFPSGGSYNEQF
10	TRBV18	TRBJ2-5	ASSSPGETQY
10	TRBV28	TRBJ2-3	ASNPRADTQY
11	TRBV7-7	TRBJ2-1	ASAPDRVLEQF
11	TRBV7-2	TRBJ1-1	ASSLELNTEAF
13	TRBV10-3	TRBJ2-7	AISDLRASSYEQY
11	TRBV5-1	TRBJ2-7	ASRPDSSYEQY
11	TRBV15	TRBJ1-1	ATSMDRGTEAF
15	TRBV20-1	TRBJ2-3	SARGATGTSGGDTQY
14	TRBV4-2	TRBJ2-5	ASSQASGGRGETQY
12	TRBV5-4	TRBJ2-7	ASSLAGQGVALY
11	TRBV19	TRBJ1-1	ASETPMNTEAF
10	TRBV7-2	TRBJ2-5	ASSLTRETQY
8	TRBV20-1	TRBJ2-5	SAHKETQY
13	TRBV18	TRBJ1-1	ASSPVWQLNTEAF
12	TRBV5-1	TRBJ2-3	ASSLGVSKNTQY
12	TRBV4-1	TRBJ2-2	ASSSTGIPGELF
12	TRBV20-1	TRBJ2-3	GRAGGPTADTQY
14	TRBV4-1	TRBJ2-1	ASSQEQGRVKNEQF
12	TRBV27	TRBJ2-5	ASQTGTAAGTQY
15	TRBV7-8	TRBJ2-5	ASSLAGLAGGEETQY